Shown below are 25 T cell receptor beta chains from a single sample sequenced in a study of control samples from healthy donors and cancer patients. Sequencing was performed with immunoSEQ multiplex PCR; in TCRdb, only in-frame clones are kept and a portion is missing. Altogether 60,000 to 80,000 clones are present, less than 90% being singletons, with the ten largest covering 3% to 4.5%. The sample taken for sequencing was blood. The receptors derive from a woman in her 50s in good health.

The chain has TRBV6-1 and TRBJ2-4, with D maybe TRBD2 (6 bases). The CDR3 extends over 17 amino acids. Per the germline V gene, CDR1 is MNHNS and CDR2 is SASEGT. V lost 3 bases and J lost 2, with 17 bases in between. The CDR3 sequence: CASSDHLGGPSKNIQYF. The CDR3 coding sequence is TGTGCCAGCAGTGACCATTTGGGGGGTCCGTCCAAAAACATTCAGTACTTC.

The genes are TRBV5-4 and TRBJ2-5; 9 bases align to TRBD2. CDR1 is SGHNT, CDR2 YYREEE, per germline (reference sequence). V shed 0 bases, J shed 6 bases, and the junction held 3 bases outside the gene matches. CDR3 length equals 14 residues. The CDR3 sequence is CASSLGLADQTQYF. The CDR3, as DNA: TGTGCCAGCAGCTTGGGACTAGCGGATCAGACCCAGTACTTC.

This clone was observed a single time. The V gene is TRBV6-2 or TRBV6-3, the J gene TRBJ2-3; 8 bases match TRBD2. After removal of 2 bases from V and 2 bases from J, the junction contained 6 bases not matched to a gene. Per the germline V gene, CDR1 is MNHEY and CDR2 is SVGEGT. This CDR3 is 16 amino acids long. CDR3 residues: CASSYSGLAPTDTQYF. The CDR3 region has the DNA TGTGCCAGCAGTTACAGTGGACTAGCTCCCACAGATACGCAGTATTTT.

The chain links TRBV19 to TRBJ1-3; the D is unclear. Germline CDR1 LNHDA, CDR2 SQIVND (reference sequence). Trimming shortened V by 5 bases and J by 0 bases, and 5 bases separated the two germline ends. The CDR3 sequence is 13 residues long. The CDR3 DNA is TGTGCCAGTAGTCCCAGCTCTGGAAACACCATATATTTT. It specifies CASSPSSGNTIYF.

The V and J genes are TRBV20-1 and TRBJ2-7; unclear D gene. The CDR3 consists of 11 residues. Germline V lookup: CDR1 DFQATT, CDR2 SNEGSKA (reference sequence). Deletions cut 8 bases from V and 2 bases from J, with 10 bases between. Here the CDR3 DNA reads TGCAGTCCCACGTCCACCTACGAGCAGTACTTC. Protein: CSPTSTYEQYF.

The V call is TRBV7-6, the J call TRBJ2-3, with no clear D. The germline V gene has CDR1 SGHVS and CDR2 FNYEAQ. The CDR3 consists of 15 residues. Trimming removed 0 bases from V and 0 bases from J, with 7 bases in between. The CDR3 DNA reads as TGTGCCAGCAGCTTAGCGGGTGGTAGCACAGATACGCAGTATTTT. It codes for CASSLAGGSTDTQYF.

This chain joins TRBV5-1 and TRBJ1-2; 7 bases map to TRBD1. CDR1 and CDR2 from the germline V gene are SGHRS and YFSETQ. This CDR3 is 13 amino acids long. V lost 4 bases to trimming and J lost 5 bases; unmatched junction nucleotides: 5. DNA of the CDR3: TGCGCCAGCAGCGGACAGGAAGGATATGGCTACACCTTC. Translating it yields CASSGQEGYGYTF.

The chain uses TRBV5-1 and TRBJ1-2; maybe TRBD1 (6 bases). CDR3 size: 15 residues. Trimming took off 3 bases at V and 2 bases at J, with 14 bases between the two ends. Germline assignment: CDR1 SGHRS and CDR2 YFSETQ. The CDR3 coding sequence is TGCGCCAGCAGCTCCGAGACAGGCCTGAACTATGGCTACACCTTC. Protein: CASSSETGLNYGYTF.

The chain uses TRBV6-5 and TRBJ1-2; D possibly corresponds to TRBD1 (6 bases). In germline, CDR1 is MNHEY, CDR2 SVGAGI. Trimming left V 4 bases short and J 2 bases short, with 17 bases between. The CDR3 runs 16 residues. In nucleotides, the CDR3 is TGTGCCAGCAGTTCGGGACAAAGCTACCTCAACTATGGCTACACCTTC. Amino acid sequence: CASSSGQSYLNYGYTF.

This clone was seen more than once but under ten times. The chain couples TRBV7-3 to TRBJ2-2; maybe TRBD1 (6 bases). Germline V gives CDR1 SGHTA, CDR2 FQGTGA. The CDR3 covers 16 residues. The V and J ends lost 1 base and 5 bases respectively, with 14 bases between them. CDR3 sequence reads: CASSLMSGAQTGELFF. CDR3 sequence (DNA): TGTGCCAGCAGCTTAATGTCAGGGGCCCAAACCGGGGAGCTGTTTTTT. Together with reference TRBV7-3 and TRBJ2-2, the CDR3 gives the full variable domain: GAGVSQTPSNKVTEKGKYVELRCDPISGHTALYWYRQSLGQGPEFLIYFQGTGAADDSGLPNDRFFAVRPEGSVSTLKIQRTERGDSAVYLCASSLMSGAQTGELFFGEGSRLTVL.

The J gene is TRBJ1-4, the V gene TRBV11-2, with D uncertain. The germline V gene has CDR1 SGHAT and CDR2 FQNNGV. The V end was cut by 5 bases, the J end by 5 bases, with 15 bases between. The CDR3 totals 15 residues. The CDR3 DNA sequence: TGTGCCAGCAGCATGAGGGCGGCGGGGAATGAAAAACTGTTTTTT. It yields the protein CASSMRAAGNEKLFF.

V usage is TRBV5-5 and J usage is TRBJ1-2, with D perhaps matching TRBD1 (6 bases). In germline, CDR1 is SGHKS, CDR2 YYEKEE (reference sequence). The CDR3 is 15 residues long. V was cut by 4 bases and J by 2 bases, with 15 bases left in between. The CDR3 DNA follows: TGTGCCAGCAGCAGCCCCAGGGGTGCGAACTATGGCTACACCTTC. It yields the protein CASSSPRGANYGYTF.

The chain employs TRBV5-4 and TRBJ1-3; D gene ambiguous. Looked up from germline, CDR1 is SGHNT and CDR2 is YYREEE (reference sequence). Trimming removed 4 bases at V and 4 bases at J, with 12 bases between. There are 14 residues in the CDR3. CDR3 coding DNA: TGTGCCAGCAGCAAGAAGGGAATGGGAAACACCATATATTTT. It codes for CASSKKGMGNTIYF. The full variable domain, completed using reference TRBV5-4 and TRBJ1-3, is ETGVTQSPTHLIKTRGQQVTLRCSSQSGHNTVSWYQQALGQGPQFIFQYYREEENGRGNFPPRFSGLQFPNYSSELNVNALELDDSALYLCASSKKGMGNTIYFGEGSWLTVV.

The V and J genes are TRBV3-1 (or the pseudogene TRBV3-2) and TRBJ2-7, with unresolved D. The CDR3 is made up of 12 amino acids. Trimming stripped 0 bases from V and 2 bases from J, with 2 bases between. The germline CDR1 and CDR2 sequences are LGHDT and YNNKEL (reference sequence). DNA of the CDR3: TGTGCCAGCAGCCAAGACACCTACGAGCAGTACTTC. It encodes CASSQDTYEQYF.

The chain couples TRBV18 to TRBJ2-7; no clear D gene. This CDR3 comprises 15 residues. Germline loops: CDR1 KGHSH, CDR2 LQKENI. V dropped 6 bases and J dropped 4 bases, with 19 bases sitting between them. The CDR3 loop reads CASSSDQYSPYEQYF. CDR3 sequence (DNA): TGTGCCAGCTCGTCCGATCAGTACTCCCCGTACGAGCAGTACTTC.

The chain carries TRBV7-2 and TRBJ1-3; no clear D gene. The CDR3 runs to 14 residues. Trimming removed 2 bases from V and 1 base from J, with 6 bases in between. Germline assignment: CDR1 SGHTA and CDR2 FQGNSA. The CDR3 coding sequence is TGTGCCAGCAGCTTAATCATATCTGGAAACACCATATATTTT. Translated: CASSLIISGNTIYF.

This clone was seen just once. V is TRBV3-1 (or the pseudogene TRBV3-2) and J is TRBJ1-5, with a weak D call TRBD1 (5 bases). The CDR3 is 16 residues long. The germline V gene has CDR1 LGHDT and CDR2 YNNKEL (reference sequence). V lost 4 bases, J lost 0 bases, and 13 bases lay in between. In DNA form, the CDR3 reads TGTGCCAGCAGCCCCGGCAAGGGGTATAGCAATCAGCCCCAGCATTTT. It translates to CASSPGKGYSNQPQHF.

This clone was counted a single time. The chain employs TRBV14 and TRBJ2-7; 9 bases are a match to TRBD2. Germline CDR1 and CDR2: SGHDN and FVKESK. V shed 4 bases, J shed 6 bases, and the junction held 13 bases outside the gene matches. The CDR3 has 16 residues. As DNA, the CDR3 is TGTGCCAGCAGCCCCCCGGGATCTAGCGGGATTCGCGAGCAGTACTTC. This encodes CASSPPGSSGIREQYF.

V and J are TRBV6-5 and TRBJ2-7, with TRBD2 as a possible D gene (5 bases). Trimming pared 4 bases from V and 6 bases from J, leaving 13 bases between. Germline V gene data show CDR1 as MNHEY and CDR2 as SVGAGI. The CDR3 covers 13 residues. CDR3 protein: CASSSRSGIEQYF. The CDR3 DNA reads as TGTGCCAGCAGTTCCAGGTCGGGGATCGAGCAGTACTTC.

The chain is built from TRBV5-1 and TRBJ2-7; 13 nucleotides align to TRBD2. J lost 6 bases, V lost 0 bases, and 9 bases had no gene match. This CDR3 has 17 residues. CDR1 SGHRS and CDR2 YFSETQ come from the germline V gene. CDR3 bases: TGCGCCAGCAGCTTGGCCGCAAGGACTAGCGGGAGTAGCGAGCAGTACTTC. This encodes CASSLAARTSGSSEQYF. Using reference TRBV5-1 and TRBJ2-7 for the parts outside the CDR3, the full variable domain is KAGVTQTPRYLIKTRGQQVTLSCSPISGHRSVSWYQQTPGQGLQFLFEYFSETQRNKGNFPGRFSGRQFSNSRSEMNVSTLELGDSALYLCASSLAARTSGSSEQYFGPGTRLTVT.

The chain carries TRBV7-9 and TRBJ2-1; tentative D call: TRBD2 (6 bases). Germline CDR1 is SEHNR and CDR2 is FQNEAQ (reference sequence). The CDR3 length is 17 residues. Trimming stripped 1 base from V and 1 base from J, with 14 bases between. DNA for the CDR3: TGTGCCAGCAGCTTAGTGGCGGGGCATAATTCCTACAATGAGCAGTTCTTC. Protein: CASSLVAGHNSYNEQFF. Based on the CDR3 plus reference TRBV7-9 and TRBJ2-1, the full variable domain is DTGVSQNPRHKITKRGQNVTFRCDPISEHNRLYWYRQTLGQGPEFLTYFQNEAQLEKSRLLSDRFSAERPKGSFSTLEIQRTEQGDSAMYLCASSLVAGHNSYNEQFFGPGTRLTVL.

The chain employs TRBV4-2 and TRBJ2-7, with 9 bases matching TRBD1. The CDR3 consists of 14 residues. V lost 3 bases, J lost 2 bases, and 2 bases stayed unmatched. Germline V lookup: CDR1 LGHNA, CDR2 YNFKEQ. CDR3 sequence: CASSQNRGPYEQYF. The CDR3 DNA is TGTGCCAGCAGCCAGAACAGGGGGCCCTACGAGCAGTACTTC.

This clone appeared a few times. CDR3 nucleotide sequence: TGTGCCTGTATAGCGGGAGGGCCCAATGAGCAGTTCTTC. Translating gives CACIAGGPNEQFF. V and J are TRBV30 and TRBJ2-1; 11 nucleotides agree with TRBD2. Germline V gene sequence: CDR1 GTSNPN, CDR2 SVGIG (reference sequence). V lost 6 bases and J lost 6; bases outside the gene matches: 4. The CDR3 runs to 13 residues.

The V call is TRBV3-1 (or the pseudogene TRBV3-2), the J call TRBJ2-5; 14 bases agree with TRBD2. Germline-derived CDR1 and CDR2 are LGHDT and YNNKEL (reference sequence). This CDR3 is 14 amino acids long. The V and J ends lost 8 bases and 5 bases, in that order; junction bases with no gene match: 4. CDR3 nucleotide sequence: TGTGCCAGCGGGGGACTAGCGGGAGCTGAGACCCAGTACTTC. It is translated as CASGGLAGAETQYF.

This chain links TRBV4-2 with TRBJ2-7, with D tentatively TRBD2 (6 bases). Looked up from germline, CDR1 is LGHNA and CDR2 is YNFKEQ. The length of the CDR3 is 16 residues. V was clipped by 0 bases and J by 3 bases, with 15 bases between them. The CDR3 reads CASSQDGSGRGYEQYF. CDR3 nucleotides: TGTGCCAGCAGCCAAGATGGTAGCGGAAGAGGCTACGAGCAGTACTTC.